The 10 T cell receptor beta chains reported below all come from one sample, sequenced in a study of T cells in Graves' hyperthyroidism and ophthalmopathy. RNA transcripts were the template for amplifying TCR beta CDR3 regions. The study used the HTBI primer set for a first-round RT-PCR of the TCR CDR3. TCRdb re-analysed the multiplex PCR reads in MiXCR, keeping a single row per CDR3 protein. The sample yields 560,000 or so distinct CDR3 sequences, about half seen once. The specimen was peripheral blood or thyroid tissue (not recorded which). Receptors originate from a woman under 30 with Graves' hyperthyroidism.

The table lists this clonotype with a few counts. The chain employs TRBV19 and TRBJ2-7; possible D gene TRBD2, 5 bases. This CDR3 comprises 13 residues. Between the trimmed V and J ends, which lost 1 base and 1 base, there was a span of 5 bases. CDR1 and CDR2 from the germline V gene are LNHDA and SQIVND (reference sequence). The CDR3 loop reads CASSIGGSYEQYF. CDR3 nucleotides: TGTGCCAGTAGTATAGGCGGGTCCTACGAGCAGTACTTC.

The chain couples TRBV12-3 or TRBV12-4 to TRBJ1-3; D is unclear. Trimming removed 8 bases at V and 0 bases at J, with 8 bases between. The CDR3 consists of 13 residues. This CDR3 is CASVGYSGNTIYF. CDR3 DNA sequence: TGTGCCAGCGTGGGATACTCTGGAAACACCATATATTTT.

This clonotype was counted only a few times. The chain is built from TRBV14 and TRBJ1-5; D ambiguous. CDR3 length: 13 amino acids. The germline V gene encodes CDR1 SGHDN and CDR2 FVKESK. V lost 0 bases and J 6 bases, leaving 6 bases between the germline ends. The CDR3 sequence: CASSQDGVQPQHF. The CDR3 DNA reads TGTGCCAGCAGCCAAGATGGAGTTCAGCCCCAGCATTTT. Variable domain in full (rest from reference TRBV14 and TRBJ1-5): EAGVTQFPSHSVIEKGQTVTLRCDPISGHDNLYWYRRVMGKEIKFLLHFVKESKQDESGMPNNRFLAERTGGTYSTLKVQPAELEDSGVYFCASSQDGVQPQHFGDGTRLSIL.

The V and J genes are TRBV7-3 and TRBJ2-2; either TRBD1 or TRBD2 may fit D (7 bases each). This CDR3 is 16 amino acids long. CDR1 SGHTA and CDR2 FQGTGA come from the germline V gene. Trimming left V 4 bases short and J 8 bases short, with 20 bases between. CDR3 amino acids: CASSSRGQAGAGELFF. The CDR3 DNA follows: TGTGCCAGCAGCTCACGCGGACAGGCGGGGGCGGGGGAGCTGTTTTTT.

The chain employs TRBV11-2 and TRBJ2-3; D unresolved. V lost 5 bases to trimming and J lost 2 bases, with 14 bases between them. Germline CDR1 and CDR2: SGHAT and FQNNGV. The CDR3 spans 15 residues. The CDR3 region has the DNA TGTGCCAGCAGCCCGGTGTATCAGGACACAGATACGCAGTATTTT. Encoded protein: CASSPVYQDTDTQYF. The full variable domain, rest sourced from reference TRBV11-2 and TRBJ2-3, is EAGVAQSPRYKIIEKRQSVAFWCNPISGHATLYWYQQILGQGPKLLIQFQNNGVVDDSQLPKDRFSAERLKGVDSTLKIQPAKLEDSAVYLCASSPVYQDTDTQYFGPGTRLTVL.

J is TRBJ1-2 and V is TRBV24-1, with D unresolved. V dropped 5 bases and J dropped 3 bases, with 15 bases sitting between them. The length of the CDR3 is 15 residues. CDR1 and CDR2 from the germline V gene are KGHDR and SFDVKD. CDR3 in DNA: TGTGCCACCAGTGTCAATGAGGGTATCGACTATGGCTACACCTTC. It translates to CATSVNEGIDYGYTF.

The chain is built from TRBV10-3 and TRBJ1-5; 9 nucleotides align to TRBD1. CDR1 is ENHRY, CDR2 SYGVKD, per germline. The length of the CDR3 is 16 residues. Trimming cost V 10 bases and J 0 bases; bases outside gene matches: 10. DNA for the CDR3: TGTGCCACGACCCCCTCGGACAGGGGTAGCAATCAGCCCCAGCATTTT. It translates to CATTPSDRGSNQPQHF.

The rearrangement uses TRBV11-2 and TRBJ1-2; maybe TRBD1 (5 bases). The CDR3 totals 16 residues. The V end lost 2 bases, the J end lost 0 bases, and 13 bases lay between the germline ends. Germline lookup yields CDR1 SGHAT and CDR2 FQNNGV. Here the CDR3 DNA reads TGTGCCAGCAGCTTACTAACAGGCCTTTCTAACTATGGCTACACCTTC. It is translated as CASSLLTGLSNYGYTF.

This sequence joins TRBV7-6 and TRBJ1-4; tentative D call: TRBD1 (6 bases). The V and J ends lost 5 bases and 8 bases respectively, with 12 bases between them. Germline lookup yields CDR1 SGHVS and CDR2 FNYEAQ. The CDR3 consists of 13 residues. CDR3 in amino acids: CASSRGDEEKLFF. The DNA of the CDR3 is TGTGCCAGCAGCAGGGGGGACGAGGAAAAACTGTTTTTT.

This clonotype appeared many times. The chain is built from TRBV20-1 and TRBJ2-5, with unresolved D. The CDR3 spans 13 residues. In germline, CDR1 is DFQATT, CDR2 SNEGSKA (reference sequence). V lost 5 bases to trimming and J lost 3 bases, with 13 bases between them. CDR3 coding DNA: TGCAGTGCTCACCTTGACACCAAAGAGACCCAGTACTTC. Translating gives CSAHLDTKETQYF.